This T cell receptor beta chain was recorded in a study of beta chain features in type 1 diabetes. Study results and caveats: It was among patients, rather than healthy donors, that naive, central memory and Treg TCRB repertoires appeared more similar. Within each of all four CD4+ subsets, Type 1 diabetes patients had TCRB CDR3s that were moderately but significantly shorter.

Investigators reverse transcribed all isolated RNA, so they sequenced expressed TCRB transcripts. The repertoire was sequenced with immunoSEQ multiplex PCR; TCRdb's copy has only in-frame clones and lacks some. Found here are roughly 260,000 clones, 20% of them singletons; the top ten hold less than 0.03%. Looked up from germline, CDR1 is SGHTA and CDR2 is FQGNSA. V was clipped by 0 bases and J by 10 bases, with 7 bases between them. The CDR3 totals 12 residues. Details on this clone: The antigen is undetermined.

The sequenced sample was naive CD4+ T cells from blood. The V call is TRBV7-2, the J call TRBJ2-1, with D unclear. The receptor was derived from a woman in her 40s with type 1 diabetes. The CDR3 nucleotides read TGTGCCAGCAGCTTAGCGCGTCTCGAGCAGTTCTTC. It yields the protein CASSLARLEQFF. Using reference TRBV7-2 and TRBJ2-1 for the parts outside the CDR3, the full variable domain is GAGVSQSPSNKVTEKGKDVELRCDPISGHTALYWYRQSLGQGLEFLIYFQGNSAPDKSGLPSDRFSAERTGGSVSTLTIQRTQQEDSAVYLCASSLARLEQFFGPGTRLTVL.